The rows below give T cell receptor beta chains drawn from one sample of a study of early T cells in non-severe SARS-CoV-2 infection. TCRdb fed the 5' RACE reads into MiXCR, producing one record per CDR3 protein. There are roughly 80,000 distinct CDR3 sequences in the sample; over 13% occur only once, and around 3% lies in the top ten. The sample taken for sequencing was whole blood. The receptor source for this set is an adult who was a healthcare worker with PCR-confirmed SARS-CoV-2 infection or an uninfected control (not recorded which). Both conserved end residues are trimmed from each CDR3.

J,V,length,CDR3
TRBJ2-1,TRBV7-9,16,ASSSAGNYRGPYNEQF
TRBJ1-5,TRBV19,13,ASSFTGAVNQPQH
TRBJ2-1,TRBV18,11,ASSPPSYNEQF
TRBJ2-7,TRBV12-3/TRBV12-4,13,ASTSRGGGSYEQY
TRBJ2-1,TRBV3-1,13,ASSQDSGGYNEQF
TRBJ2-1,TRBV9,16,ASSVPVTGGPHLNEQF
TRBJ1-6,TRBV6-5,14,ASSYSRSGLGSPLH
TRBJ2-7,TRBV7-2,11,ASNAGPFYEQY
TRBJ2-7,TRBV6-2/TRBV6-3,16,ASRPIRASGSSSYEQY
TRBJ2-1,TRBV2,10,ASSESGTDGF
TRBJ2-1,TRBV29-1,9,SVQAYNEQF
TRBJ1-1,TRBV19,12,ASSPDRSGTEAF
TRBJ2-1,TRBV7-2,11,ASTLGTYNEQF
TRBJ2-1,TRBV7-2,13,ASSLEAQGSNEQF
TRBJ2-7,TRBV7-3,10,ASSVSSYEQY
TRBJ1-1,TRBV6-6,13,ASSYPSDSQTEAF
TRBJ2-1,TRBV11-2,14,ASSSRTGRPYNEQF
TRBJ1-2,TRBV29-1,14,SVEDLGRPGRYGYT
TRBJ2-7,TRBV11-1,15,ASSLPSGTGLSYEQY
TRBJ2-3,TRBV20-1,13,SASSPSGRTDTQY
TRBJ2-2,TRBV5-4,14,ASSLEGGVNTGELF
TRBJ1-2,TRBV30,11,AWSGQGVGGYT
TRBJ2-3,TRBV7-8,13,ASSPTGGSTDTQY
TRBJ2-7,TRBV10-3,11,AISESTAYEQY
TRBJ2-5,TRBV7-6,12,ASSLALGGETQY
TRBJ2-2,TRBV18,16,ASSPRGSLDSNTGELF
TRBJ1-2,TRBV6-1,13,ASSEVSTGGYGYT
TRBJ2-7,TRBV29-1,12,SVGRDTHAYEQY
TRBJ2-7,TRBV7-3,10,ASSPGAGEQY
TRBJ2-7,TRBV7-9,12,ASSLGTGTQEQY
TRBJ1-2,TRBV29-1,9,SVGTAGGYT
TRBJ1-2,TRBV29-1,13,SVEGTMDSLYGYT
TRBJ2-7,TRBV12-5,11,ASGTQRIYEQY
TRBJ1-1,TRBV29-1,9,SVGRGFEAF
TRBJ2-7,TRBV6-6,13,ASSGGLAGGYEQY
TRBJ1-2,TRBV29-1,11,SVQGPANYGYT
TRBJ2-2,TRBV29-1,11,SVEQGAAGELF
TRBJ1-2,TRBV7-3,13,ASSLFVGRNYGYT
TRBJ2-3,TRBV5-1,12,ASRVGENTDTQY
TRBJ1-1,TRBV3-1,15,ASSQGDRMVGRTEAF
TRBJ2-7,TRBV5-1,12,ASSSPGWGLEQY
TRBJ2-5,TRBV5-5,13,ASSNRGSDGETQY
TRBJ2-7,TRBV10-1,13,ASSESGQGFYEQY
TRBJ2-3,TRBV7-6,12,ASSLTYGTDTQY
TRBJ2-7,TRBV28,12,ASSSLLALDEQY
TRBJ2-5,TRBV25-1,13,ASSEFTGGRETQY
TRBJ2-1,TRBV7-8,12,ASRRQGAENEQF
TRBJ1-5,TRBV20-1,14,SAIGNRVGSNQPQH
TRBJ1-4,TRBV7-9,13,ASSLGAGVNEKLF
TRBJ2-1,TRBV20-1,15,SASAGLAGGQYNEQF
TRBJ2-2,TRBV28,15,ASSLLRAGKGDGELF
TRBJ1-2,TRBV29-1,10,SVGTSGSGYT
TRBJ1-4,TRBV3-1,11,ASSQGPNEKLF
TRBJ2-1,TRBV29-1,10,SAGLAHNEQF
TRBJ1-4,TRBV6-6,12,ASSPGQLYEKLF
TRBJ2-7,TRBV28,12,ASSPLGETYEQY
TRBJ2-7,TRBV14,12,ASSLTSGTYEQY
TRBJ2-7,TRBV11-2,13,ASSSRGTADHEQY
TRBJ2-1,TRBV7-8,15,ASSSLRYSGWNNEQF